The present TCR beta chain was sequenced within a study of neurological immune-mediated disorders. This clonotype was observed at least ten times. V gave up 6 bases and J gave up 4 bases, with 12 bases separating them. The CDR3 consists of 12 residues. Germline V lookup: CDR1 SQVTM, CDR2 ANQGSEA. The cDNA came from 5'RACE with 10-nucleotide random UMIs. TCRdb re-called the 5' RACE reads with MiXCR, one entry per CDR3 protein. The data hold 45,000 to 60,000 distinct CDR3 sequences, with 2% to 3% observed a single time. Material for sequencing was PBMCs. The sequence came from a man aged 45-65 years with multiple sclerosis. This rearrangement joins TRBV29-1 to TRBJ1-1; no firm D call. The CDR3 DNA follows: TGCAGCGTCGCCCCGGCGGTCACTGAAGCTTTCTTT. Its protein product is CSVAPAVTEAFF.